This TCR beta chain is drawn from a study of cytomegalovirus exposure and HLA in healthy donors. The study's findings and limits: It was in a later analysis that TCR association rates were seen to vary by HLA locus, highest for DRB1 and lowest for HLA-C. In vitro checks showed that three CMV-associated chains really do target CMV antigens. In an earlier analysis, about 87% or about 30%: the productive usage of most TCR beta V segments.

Comment on this clone: Its antigen is still unknown.

The CDR3 has 14 residues. The ends lost 3 bases at V and 6 bases at J; junction bases unmatched: 8. Per germline, CDR1 SGHNT and CDR2 YYREEE (reference sequence). The PCR made use of 60 Vbeta and 13 Jbeta primers. The data were produced by immunoSEQ multiplex PCR, yet TCRdb's version contains in-frame clones alone and is incomplete. This sample has about 80,000 clones, with less than 80% found just once. This receptor was obtained from a man between 25 and 39 years old in good health and CMV-seronegative. This chain uses TRBV5-4 with TRBJ2-7, with 8 bases identical to TRBD1. The sequenced sample was PBMCs. This CDR3 is CASSSQGAIREQYF. CDR3 in DNA: TGTGCCAGCAGCTCCCAGGGGGCTATTCGCGAGCAGTACTTC.